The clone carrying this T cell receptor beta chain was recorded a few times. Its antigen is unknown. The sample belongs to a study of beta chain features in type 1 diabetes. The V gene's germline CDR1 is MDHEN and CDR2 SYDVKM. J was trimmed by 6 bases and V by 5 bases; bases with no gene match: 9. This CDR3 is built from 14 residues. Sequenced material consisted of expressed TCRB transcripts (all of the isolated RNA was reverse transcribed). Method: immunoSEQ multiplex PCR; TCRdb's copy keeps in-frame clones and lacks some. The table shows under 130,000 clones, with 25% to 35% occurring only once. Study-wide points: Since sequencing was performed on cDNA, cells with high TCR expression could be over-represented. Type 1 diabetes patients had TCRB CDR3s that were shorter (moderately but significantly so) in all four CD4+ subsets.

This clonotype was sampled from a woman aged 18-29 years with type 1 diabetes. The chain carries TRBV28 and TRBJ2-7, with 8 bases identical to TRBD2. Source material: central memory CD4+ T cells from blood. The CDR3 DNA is TGTGCCAGCAGTCCCGGGAGGGCGTTCAGCGAGCAGTACTTC. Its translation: CASSPGRAFSEQYF.